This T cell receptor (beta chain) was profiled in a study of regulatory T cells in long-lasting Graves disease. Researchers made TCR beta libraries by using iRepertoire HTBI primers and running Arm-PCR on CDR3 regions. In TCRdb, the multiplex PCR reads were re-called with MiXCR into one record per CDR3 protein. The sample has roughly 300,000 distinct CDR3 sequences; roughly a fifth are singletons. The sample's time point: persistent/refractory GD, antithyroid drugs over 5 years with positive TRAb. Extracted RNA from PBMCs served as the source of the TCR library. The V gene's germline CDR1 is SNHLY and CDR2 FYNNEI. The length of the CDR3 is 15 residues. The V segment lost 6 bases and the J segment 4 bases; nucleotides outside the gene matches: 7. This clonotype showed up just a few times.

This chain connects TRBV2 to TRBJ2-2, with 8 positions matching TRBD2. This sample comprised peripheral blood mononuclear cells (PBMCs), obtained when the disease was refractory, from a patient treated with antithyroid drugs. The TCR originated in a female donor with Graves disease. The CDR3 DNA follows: TGTGCCAGCAGAAGAGACGGGAGGGGCACCGGGGAGCTGTTTTTT. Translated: CASRRDGRGTGELFF.